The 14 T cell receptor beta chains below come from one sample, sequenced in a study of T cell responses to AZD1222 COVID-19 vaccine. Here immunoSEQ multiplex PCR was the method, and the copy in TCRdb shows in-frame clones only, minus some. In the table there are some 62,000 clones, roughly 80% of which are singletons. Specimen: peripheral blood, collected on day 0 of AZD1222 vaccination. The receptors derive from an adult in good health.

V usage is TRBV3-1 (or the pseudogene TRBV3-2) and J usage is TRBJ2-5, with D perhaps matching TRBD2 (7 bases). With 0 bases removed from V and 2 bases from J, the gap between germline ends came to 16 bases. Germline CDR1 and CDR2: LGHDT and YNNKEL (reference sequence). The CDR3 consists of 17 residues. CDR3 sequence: CASSQDLLGGRQETQYF. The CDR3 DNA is TGTGCCAGCAGCCAAGATCTTCTCGGGGGGCGACAAGAGACCCAGTACTTC.

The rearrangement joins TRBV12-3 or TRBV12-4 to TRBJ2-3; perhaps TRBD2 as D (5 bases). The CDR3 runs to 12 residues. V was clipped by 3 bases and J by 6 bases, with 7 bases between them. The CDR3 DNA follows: TGTGCCAGCAGTTTGTGGAGGGATACGCAGTATTTT. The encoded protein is CASSLWRDTQYF.

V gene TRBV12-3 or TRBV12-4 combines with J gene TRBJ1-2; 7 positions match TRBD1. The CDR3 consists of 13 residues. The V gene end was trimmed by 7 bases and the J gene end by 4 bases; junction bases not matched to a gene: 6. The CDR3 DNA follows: TGTGCCAGCAAACCGGGACAGTCCTATGGCTACACCTTC. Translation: CASKPGQSYGYTF.

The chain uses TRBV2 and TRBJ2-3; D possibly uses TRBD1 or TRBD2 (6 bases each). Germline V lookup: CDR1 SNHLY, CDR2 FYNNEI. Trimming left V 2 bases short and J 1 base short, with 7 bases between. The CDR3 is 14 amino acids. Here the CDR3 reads CASSERGGTDTQYF. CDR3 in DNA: TGTGCCAGCAGTGAAAGGGGGGGCACAGATACGCAGTATTTT.

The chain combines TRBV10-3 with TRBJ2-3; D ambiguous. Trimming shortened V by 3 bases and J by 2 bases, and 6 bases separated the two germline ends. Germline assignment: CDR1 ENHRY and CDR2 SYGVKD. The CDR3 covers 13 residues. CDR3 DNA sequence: TGTGCCATCAGTGAAAGTCCCACAGATACGCAGTATTTT. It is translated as CAISESPTDTQYF.

CDR3 sequence reads: CASSPWENTEAFF. The DNA of the CDR3 is TGCGCCAGCAGCCCGTGGGAGAACACTGAAGCTTTCTTT. The genes are TRBV5-1 and TRBJ1-1; D is unresolved. Germline values: CDR1 SGHRS, CDR2 YFSETQ. V dropped 4 bases and J dropped 1 base, with 8 bases sitting between them. CDR3 length equals 13 residues.

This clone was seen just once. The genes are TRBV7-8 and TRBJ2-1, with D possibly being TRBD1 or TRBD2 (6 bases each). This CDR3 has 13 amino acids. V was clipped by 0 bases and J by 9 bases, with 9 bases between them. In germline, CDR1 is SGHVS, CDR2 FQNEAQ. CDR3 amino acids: CASSLAGGSEQFF. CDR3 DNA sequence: TGTGCCAGCAGCTTAGCCGGGGGCAGTGAGCAGTTCTTC. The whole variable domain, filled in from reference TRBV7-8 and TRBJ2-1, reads GAGVSQSPRYKVAKRGQDVALRCDPISGHVSLFWYQQALGQGPEFLTYFQNEAQLDKSGLPSDRFFAERPEGSVSTLKIQRTQQEDSAVYLCASSLAGGSEQFFGPGTRLTVL.

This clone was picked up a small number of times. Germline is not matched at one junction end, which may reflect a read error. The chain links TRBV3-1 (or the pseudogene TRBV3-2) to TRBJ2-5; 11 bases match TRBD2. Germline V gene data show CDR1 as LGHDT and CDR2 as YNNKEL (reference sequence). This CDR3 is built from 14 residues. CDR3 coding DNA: TGTGCCAGCAGCCAGACGGAGCTAGCGGGGGGTTCGGACTTC. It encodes CASSQTELAGGSDF.

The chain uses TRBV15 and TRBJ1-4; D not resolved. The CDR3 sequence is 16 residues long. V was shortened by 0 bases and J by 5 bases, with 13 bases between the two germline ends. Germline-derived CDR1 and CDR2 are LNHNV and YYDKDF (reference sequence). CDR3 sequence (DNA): TGTGCCACCAGCAGAGACACGGGCCCGTCCAATGAAAAACTGTTTTTT. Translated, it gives CATSRDTGPSNEKLFF. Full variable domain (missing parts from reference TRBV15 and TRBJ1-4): DAMVIQNPRYQVTQFGKPVTLSCSQTLNHNVMYWYQQKSSQAPKLLFHYYDKDFNNEADTPDNFQSRRPNTSFCFLDIRSPGLGDTAMYLCATSRDTGPSNEKLFFGSGTQLSVL.

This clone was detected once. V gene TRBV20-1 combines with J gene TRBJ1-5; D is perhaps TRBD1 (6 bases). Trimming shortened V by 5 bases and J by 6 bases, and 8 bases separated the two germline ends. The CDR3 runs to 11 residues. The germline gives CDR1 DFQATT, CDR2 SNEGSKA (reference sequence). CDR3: CSAPGAQPQHF. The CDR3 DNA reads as TGCAGTGCTCCAGGGGCTCAGCCCCAGCATTTT.

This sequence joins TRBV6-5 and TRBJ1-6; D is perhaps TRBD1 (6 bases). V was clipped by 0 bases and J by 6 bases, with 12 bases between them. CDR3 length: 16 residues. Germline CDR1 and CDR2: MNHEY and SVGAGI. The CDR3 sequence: CASSYSTGPLNSPLHF. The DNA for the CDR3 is TGTGCCAGCAGTTACTCGACAGGTCCCCTTAATTCACCCCTCCACTTT.

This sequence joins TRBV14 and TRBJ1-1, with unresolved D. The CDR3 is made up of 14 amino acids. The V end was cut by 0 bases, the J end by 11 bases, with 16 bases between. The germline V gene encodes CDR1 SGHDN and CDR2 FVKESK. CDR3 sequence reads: CASSQEYASTGAFF. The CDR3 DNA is TGTGCCAGCAGCCAAGAGTACGCCTCCACGGGGGCTTTCTTT.

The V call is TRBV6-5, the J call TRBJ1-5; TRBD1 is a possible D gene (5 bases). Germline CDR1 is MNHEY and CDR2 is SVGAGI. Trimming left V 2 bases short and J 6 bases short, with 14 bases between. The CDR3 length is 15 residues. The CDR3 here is CASSYGDVSLQPQHF. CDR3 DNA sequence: TGTGCCAGCAGTTACGGGGACGTAAGCCTTCAGCCCCAGCATTTT.

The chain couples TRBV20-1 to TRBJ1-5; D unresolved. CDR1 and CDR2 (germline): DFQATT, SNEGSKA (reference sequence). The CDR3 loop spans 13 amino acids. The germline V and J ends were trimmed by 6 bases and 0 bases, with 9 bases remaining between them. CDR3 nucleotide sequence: TGCAGTGCGAGTTCCCCTAGCAATCAGCCCCAGCATTTT. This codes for CSASSPSNQPQHF.